Shown below are 19 T cell receptor beta chains from a single sample sequenced in a study of beta chain features in type 1 diabetes. Sequenced material consisted of expressed TCRB transcripts (all of the isolated RNA was reverse transcribed). Generated by immunoSEQ multiplex PCR, the TCRdb table keeps only in-frame clones and is missing some. The data contain around 250,000 clones, around a quarter of them singletons. Sequenced: central memory CD4+ T cells from blood. The origin of the receptors is a man aged 25-45 years in good health.

The chain recombines TRBV5-1 with TRBJ1-2; 8 nucleotides align to TRBD1. The ends lost 2 bases at V and 8 bases at J; junction bases unmatched: 8. Looked up from germline, CDR1 is SGHRS and CDR2 is YFSETQ. This CDR3 contains 14 residues. The CDR3 here is CASSFGQGGSGYTF. The CDR3 DNA sequence: TGCGCCAGCAGCTTTGGACAGGGAGGTAGCGGCTACACCTTC. Combining the CDR3 with reference TRBV5-1 and TRBJ1-2 gives the whole variable domain KAGVTQTPRYLIKTRGQQVTLSCSPISGHRSVSWYQQTPGQGLQFLFEYFSETQRNKGNFPGRFSGRQFSNSRSEMNVSTLELGDSALYLCASSFGQGGSGYTFGSGTRLTVV.

This chain joins TRBV30 and TRBJ1-2; D gene ambiguous. The germline gives CDR1 GTSNPN, CDR2 SVGIG (reference sequence). V was pared by 0 bases and J by 3 bases, with 8 bases between. The CDR3 sequence is 13 residues long. The CDR3 reads CAWSVSAHYGYTF. The CDR3 nucleotides are TGTGCCTGGAGTGTATCGGCCCACTATGGCTACACCTTC.

The V and J genes are TRBV11-2 and TRBJ2-7, with 7 positions matching TRBD2. Per the germline V gene, CDR1 is SGHAT and CDR2 is FQNNGV. The length of the CDR3 is 14 residues. V trimming: 5 bases; J trimming: 7 bases; junction bases outside the gene matches: 11. CDR3 in amino acids: CASSLGTNSQEQYF. CDR3 nucleotides: TGTGCCAGCAGCCTAGGGACTAACTCCCAAGAGCAGTACTTC.

This clone turned up a few times. The genes are TRBV5-8 and TRBJ2-3, with 9 bases that match TRBD1. The CDR3 consists of 15 residues. Unmatched junction bases numbered 7, after V lost 4 bases and J lost 4 bases. Germline CDR1 SGHTS, CDR2 YDEGEE. CDR3 region: CASSLPGQGSDTQYF. CDR3 bases: TGTGCCAGCAGCCTCCCGGGACAGGGTTCAGATACGCAGTATTTT. Full variable domain (missing parts from reference TRBV5-8 and TRBJ2-3): EAGVTQSPTHLIKTRGQQATLRCSPISGHTSVYWYQQALGLGLQFLLWYDEGEERNRGNFPPRFSGRQFPNYSSELNVNALELEDSALYLCASSLPGQGSDTQYFGPGTRLTVL.

V usage is TRBV7-9 and J usage is TRBJ2-5; 7 bases agree with TRBD2. The CDR3 runs to 14 residues. V was clipped by 6 bases and J by 4 bases; unmatched bases: 8. Germline V gene sequence: CDR1 SEHNR, CDR2 FQNEAQ (reference sequence). CDR3 region: CASSPDPGGETQYF. The DNA for the CDR3 is TGTGCCAGCAGTCCCGACCCGGGAGGAGAGACCCAGTACTTC.

The J gene is TRBJ2-2, the V gene TRBV29-1, with D perhaps TRBD1 (6 bases). Germline lookup yields CDR1 SQVTM and CDR2 ANQGSEA. The CDR3 is 12 amino acids. V was cut by 6 bases and J by 5 bases, with 10 bases left in between. The CDR3 protein is CSVHRATGELFF. The CDR3 DNA sequence: TGCAGCGTACACAGGGCGACCGGGGAGCTGTTTTTT.

The gene calls are TRBV7-2 and TRBJ2-3; 8 nucleotides agree with TRBD2. The germline V gene has CDR1 SGHTA and CDR2 FQGNSA. With 5 bases clipped from V and 3 bases from J, the junction kept 10 bases outside the gene matches. This CDR3 region has 16 residues. Here the CDR3 reads CASSPGTRFQTDTQYF. The CDR3 DNA follows: TGTGCCAGCAGCCCAGGGACTAGGTTTCAAACAGATACGCAGTATTTT.

V and J are TRBV9 and TRBJ2-3; D uncertain. V lost 0 bases and J 0 bases, leaving 20 bases between the germline ends. The CDR3 covers 19 residues. Germline V gene lookup returns CDR1 SGDLS and CDR2 YYNGEE. The CDR3 here is CASSVGSSFGRASTDTQYF. Here the CDR3 DNA reads TGTGCCAGCAGCGTAGGTTCTTCTTTTGGCCGAGCTAGCACAGATACGCAGTATTTT.

This sequence joins TRBV9 and TRBJ1-2, with D tentatively TRBD1 (5 bases). The CDR3 totals 13 residues. Germline V gene data show CDR1 as SGDLS and CDR2 as YYNGEE. The V and J ends lost 6 bases and 4 bases respectively, with 13 bases between them. The CDR3 region is CASTPDSFYGYTF. CDR3 nucleotides: TGTGCCAGCACACCTGACAGTTTCTATGGCTACACCTTC.

The chain links TRBV6-1 to TRBJ2-1; D remains ambiguous. The V gene's germline CDR1 is MNHNS and CDR2 SASEGT. V lost 4 bases and J 6 bases, leaving 4 bases between the germline ends. The CDR3 contains 11 residues. The CDR3 nucleotides are TGTGCCAGCAGTGGGGGCAATGAGCAGTTCTTC. It is translated as CASSGGNEQFF.

The chain couples TRBV5-1 to TRBJ1-1, with 7 bases aligning to TRBD1. Germline CDR1 is SGHRS and CDR2 is YFSETQ. V trimming: 4 bases; J trimming: 0 bases; junction bases outside the gene matches: 3. The length of the CDR3 is 14 residues. The CDR3 loop reads CASSRGQMNTEAFF. CDR3 coding DNA: TGCGCCAGCAGCAGGGGACAGATGAACACTGAAGCTTTCTTT. The full variable domain, with the rest looked up from reference TRBV5-1 and TRBJ1-1, is KAGVTQTPRYLIKTRGQQVTLSCSPISGHRSVSWYQQTPGQGLQFLFEYFSETQRNKGNFPGRFSGRQFSNSRSEMNVSTLELGDSALYLCASSRGQMNTEAFFGQGTRLTVV.

V usage is TRBV20-1 and J usage is TRBJ2-5; no firm D call. Trimming pared 5 bases from V and 1 base from J, leaving 5 bases between. Germline CDR1 reads DFQATT; CDR2 reads SNEGSKA (reference sequence). This CDR3 has 11 residues. The CDR3 sequence is CSASRQETQYF. In nucleotides, the CDR3 is TGCAGTGCTTCCCGCCAAGAGACCCAGTACTTC.

J is TRBJ2-4 and V is TRBV29-1; no definite D call. Trimming shortened V by 2 bases and J by 5 bases, and 10 bases separated the two germline ends. The CDR3 has 13 residues. From germline, CDR1 is SQVTM and CDR2 ANQGSEA. This chain's CDR3 is CSVETGGQNIQYF. As DNA, the CDR3 is TGCAGCGTTGAAACCGGCGGCCAAAACATTCAGTACTTC.

This clone occurred a few times. The chain recombines TRBV23-1 with TRBJ2-7, with 7 bases identical to TRBD1. TRBV23-1 is marked as an open reading frame, function uncertain. The ends lost 8 bases at V and 5 bases at J; junction bases unmatched: 18. The CDR3 totals 16 residues. The DNA for the CDR3 is TGCGCCAGCTATCCCATTTGGGAACAGGGGATCAACGAGCAGTACTTC. It encodes CASYPIWEQGINEQYF.

This sequence joins TRBV7-2 and TRBJ2-7, with 12 bases fitting TRBD2. This CDR3 comprises 17 residues. Germline CDR1 and CDR2: SGHTA and FQGNSA. J was trimmed by 5 bases and V by 5 bases; bases with no gene match: 13. CDR3 DNA sequence: TGTGCCAGCAGCCAGGCGCTTTTCCTAGCGGGAGGGGACGAGCAGTACTTC. It translates to CASSQALFLAGGDEQYF. The entire variable domain, with the rest obtained from reference TRBV7-2 and TRBJ2-7, is as follows: GAGVSQSPSNKVTEKGKDVELRCDPISGHTALYWYRQSLGQGLEFLIYFQGNSAPDKSGLPSDRFSAERTGGSVSTLTIQRTQQEDSAVYLCASSQALFLAGGDEQYFGPGTRLTVT.

This clone was recorded a few times. The chain has TRBV10-3 and TRBJ2-6, with D perhaps matching TRBD1 or TRBD2 (5 bases each). V lost 8 bases and J 2 bases, leaving 16 bases between the germline ends. Germline CDR1 ENHRY, CDR2 SYGVKD. The CDR3 loop spans 16 amino acids. The CDR3 region is CAIRSTLGAGANVLTF. CDR3 DNA sequence: TGTGCCATCCGAAGTACACTGGGGGCTGGGGCCAACGTCCTGACTTTC.

Judged by abundance, this clone is medium-sized. In DNA, the CDR3 is TGTGCCAGCAGCGAAGGGTACGCCGAGCAGTACTTC. Translation: CASSEGYAEQYF. This sequence joins TRBV7-9 and TRBJ2-7; D call uncertain. Trimming cost V 5 bases and J 6 bases, with 11 bases left between them. The germline V gene has CDR1 SEHNR and CDR2 FQNEAQ (reference sequence). The CDR3 is 12 amino acids. Full variable domain (outside the CDR3, taken from reference TRBV7-9 and TRBJ2-7): DTGVSQNPRHKITKRGQNVTFRCDPISEHNRLYWYRQTLGQGPEFLTYFQNEAQLEKSRLLSDRFSAERPKGSFSTLEIQRTEQGDSAMYLCASSEGYAEQYFGPGTRLTVT.

This chain connects TRBV29-1 to TRBJ2-5, with TRBD2 as a possible D gene (5 bases). In germline, CDR1 is SQVTM, CDR2 ANQGSEA. The CDR3 sequence is 16 residues long. With 3 bases removed from V and 2 bases from J, the gap between germline ends came to 19 bases. The CDR3 loop is CSVDTDGLTGQETQYF. Written as DNA, the CDR3 is TGCAGCGTTGACACCGACGGACTGACGGGGCAAGAGACCCAGTACTTC.

This sequence joins TRBV25-1 and TRBJ2-3; D might be TRBD1 (5 bases). The V end lost 3 bases, the J end lost 2 bases, and 18 bases lay between the germline ends. The CDR3 is 17 amino acids. CDR1 and CDR2 (germline): MGHDK, SYGVNS. DNA for the CDR3: TGTGCCAGCAGTGATTTGGTGGGGCCATCTAACACAGATACGCAGTATTTT. This translates into CASSDLVGPSNTDTQYF.